The present entry profiles one TCR beta chain with its context. Its matching antigen is unknown. This CDR3 comprises 14 residues. Germline V lookup: CDR1 MGHRA, CDR2 YSYEKL. This specimen comes from a study of CXCR3-negative and CXCR3-positive naive CD8 T cells. Overall study context: Roughly 140 million TRB reads in total, about 1.5 +/- 0.3 million per library.

In preparing the TRB cDNA libraries, 5' RACE with UMI labels was used. TCRdb re-analyzed the 5' RACE reads; it lists each CDR3 protein once, without DNA. The sample spans about 120,000 distinct CDR3 sequences; the ten largest clones claim approximately 0.4%. General study results and limits: The study found comparably high diversity in both naive subsets and much lower diversity in memory CD8+ cells. Naive CXCR3-positive cells had TRB CDR3s more hydrophobic than those of CXCR3-negative naive cells.

This clonotype originated in a human donor in good health. Some clones in this sample may be carry-over from other donors' samples. The chain couples TRBV4-1 to TRBJ2-7. Input material: naive CXCR3+ CD8+ T cells from blood. Subset defined: CD45RO-CCR7+CD27+CD95- naive CD8+ T cells expressing CXCR3 (TNR3+). The CDR3 loop is CASSQDLGGYEQYF.